This section outlines one TCR beta chain sequence together with its context. What it recognizes is unknown. The data were taken from a study of response to subunit inactivated influenza vaccine. Each CDR3 protein gets one entry after TCRdb re-called the RT-PCR reads with MiXCR. In the table there are hundreds of thousands of distinct CDR3 sequences, approximately 14% of which are singletons. The study, taken as a whole, reports: There was a suggestion from the authors that each seasonal influenza vaccination recruits few new T cells.

Looked up from germline, CDR1 is SGHDT and CDR2 is YYEEEE. V was pared by 4 bases and J by 1 base, with 18 bases between. The CDR3 has 17 amino acids. V usage is TRBV5-6 and J usage is TRBJ1-5; the D gene is possibly TRBD1 (6 bases). The input for sequencing was PBMCs from blood, taken 12 days after vaccination. This receptor was obtained from a man aged 45-65 years who received an inactivated influenza vaccine. CDR3 loop: CASSLSQGFRSNQPQHF. CDR3 coding DNA: TGTGCCAGCAGCCTATCACAGGGATTTCGCAGCAATCAGCCCCAGCATTTT.